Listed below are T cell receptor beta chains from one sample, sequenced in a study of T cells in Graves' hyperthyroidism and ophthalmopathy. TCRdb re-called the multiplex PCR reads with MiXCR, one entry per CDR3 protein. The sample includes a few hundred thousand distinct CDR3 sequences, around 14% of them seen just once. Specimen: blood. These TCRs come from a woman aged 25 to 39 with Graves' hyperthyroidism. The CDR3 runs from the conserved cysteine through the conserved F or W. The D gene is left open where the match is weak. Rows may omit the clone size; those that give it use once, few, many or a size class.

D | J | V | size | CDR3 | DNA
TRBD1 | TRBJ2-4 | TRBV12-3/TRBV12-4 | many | CASGTKTGTKNIQYF | TGTGCCAGCGGAACCAAGACAGGGACCAAAAACATTCAGTACTTC
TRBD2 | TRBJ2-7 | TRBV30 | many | CAWSSGRESEQYF | TGTGCCTGGAGTAGTGGGCGGGAGTCCGAGCAGTACTTC
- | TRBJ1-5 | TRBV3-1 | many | CASSQNPGVGQPQHF | TGTGCCAGCAGCCAAAACCCAGGGGTAGGGCAGCCCCAGCATTTT
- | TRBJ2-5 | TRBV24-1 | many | CATSAEETQYF | TGTGCCACCAGTGCGGAAGAGACCCAGTACTTC
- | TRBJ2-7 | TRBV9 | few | CASSATVGVGEQYF | TGTGCCAGCAGCGCGACAGTCGGAGTTGGCGAGCAGTACTTC
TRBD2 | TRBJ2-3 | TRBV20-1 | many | CSASAGLAGVMGTDTQYF | TGCAGTGCTAGCGCTGGACTAGCGGGAGTGATGGGGACAGATACGCAGTATTTT
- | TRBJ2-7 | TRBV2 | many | CASSEGLLGRDEQYF | TGTGCCAGCAGTGAAGGACTTTTGGGTAGGGACGAGCAGTACTTC
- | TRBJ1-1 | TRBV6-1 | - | CASRVTSGIEAFF | TGTGCCAGCAGGGTAACCTCCGGTATTGAAGCTTTCTTT
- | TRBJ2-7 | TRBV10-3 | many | CANGPGGTYEQYF | TGTGCCAACGGCCCGGGGGGCACCTACGAGCAGTACTTC
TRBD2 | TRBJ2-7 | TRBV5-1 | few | CASSSGRGSPRGYEQYF | TGCGCCAGCAGCAGCGGGAGGGGTAGCCCCCGGGGGTACGAGCAGTACTTC
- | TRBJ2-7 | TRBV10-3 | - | CAIKGETYEQYF | TGTGCCATCAAAGGCGAGACCTACGAGCAGTACTTC
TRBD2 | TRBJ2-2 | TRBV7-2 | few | CASSNSGTNTGELFF | TGTGCCAGCAGCAATAGCGGGACGAACACCGGGGAGCTGTTTTTT
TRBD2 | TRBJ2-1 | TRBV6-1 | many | CASSGSTGTSSYNEQFF | TGTGCCAGCAGTGGTTCGACCGGGACTAGCTCCTACAATGAGCAGTTCTTC
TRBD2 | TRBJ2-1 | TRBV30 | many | CAWSTSGRATYNEQFF | TGTGCCTGGAGTACGAGCGGGAGGGCCACCTACAATGAGCAGTTCTTC
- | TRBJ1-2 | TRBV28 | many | CASSFGSYGYTF | TGTGCCAGCAGTTTTGGGAGCTATGGCTACACCTTC
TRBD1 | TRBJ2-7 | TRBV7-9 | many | CASSPNAQGAFGEQYF | TGTGCCAGCAGCCCGAATGCCCAGGGGGCGTTCGGCGAGCAGTACTTC
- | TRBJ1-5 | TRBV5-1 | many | CASSPGDYSNQPQHF | TGCGCCAGCAGCCCGGGGGACTATAGCAATCAGCCCCAGCATTTT
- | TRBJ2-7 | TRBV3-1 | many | CASSQAAGWEQYF | TGTGCCAGCAGCCAGGCAGCGGGTTGGGAGCAGTACTTC
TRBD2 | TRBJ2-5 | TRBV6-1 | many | CASRPGLAGSQETQYF | TGTGCCAGCAGACCAGGACTAGCGGGCAGCCAAGAGACCCAGTACTTC
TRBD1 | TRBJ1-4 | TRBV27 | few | CATSPGQRNEKLFF | TGTGCCACGAGCCCGGGACAGAGAAATGAAAAACTGTTTTTT
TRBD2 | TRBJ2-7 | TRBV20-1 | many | CSARDQREGTYEQYF | TGCAGTGCTAGAGATCAGCGGGAGGGAACCTACGAGCAGTACTTC
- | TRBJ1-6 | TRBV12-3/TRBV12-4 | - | CASSLWTAREPLHF | TGTGCCAGCAGCTTATGGACAGCGCGAGAACCCCTCCACTTT
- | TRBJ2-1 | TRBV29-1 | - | CSVEEPGTLGRYNEQFF | TGCAGCGTTGAAGAGCCAGGGACCCTCGGTCGCTACAATGAGCAGTTCTTC
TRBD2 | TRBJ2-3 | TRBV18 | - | CASSQAGGPTDTQYF | TGTGCCAGCTCACAAGCGGGAGGGCCTACAGATACGCAGTATTTT